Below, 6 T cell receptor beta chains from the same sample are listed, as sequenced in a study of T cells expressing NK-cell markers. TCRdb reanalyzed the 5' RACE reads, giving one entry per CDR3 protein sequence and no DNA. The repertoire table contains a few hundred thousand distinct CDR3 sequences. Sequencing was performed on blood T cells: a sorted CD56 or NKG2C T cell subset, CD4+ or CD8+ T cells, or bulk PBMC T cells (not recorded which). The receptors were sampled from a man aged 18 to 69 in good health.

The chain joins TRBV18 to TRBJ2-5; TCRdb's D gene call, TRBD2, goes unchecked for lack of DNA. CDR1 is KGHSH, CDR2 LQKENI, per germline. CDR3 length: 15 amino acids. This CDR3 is CASSPRLAVQETQYF.

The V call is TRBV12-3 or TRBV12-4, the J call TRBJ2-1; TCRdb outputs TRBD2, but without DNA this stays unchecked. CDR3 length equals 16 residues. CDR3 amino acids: CASSLLSGGADDEQFF.

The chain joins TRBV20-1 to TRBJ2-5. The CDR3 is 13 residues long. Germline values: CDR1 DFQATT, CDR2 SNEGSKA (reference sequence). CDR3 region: CSAHLTDQETQYF.

The CDR3: CASSATRTASYEQYF. The rearrangement links TRBV7-2 to TRBJ2-7; the TCRdb call, TRBD2, lacks DNA for checking. Germline V gives CDR1 SGHTA, CDR2 FQGNSA. This CDR3 is 15 amino acids long.

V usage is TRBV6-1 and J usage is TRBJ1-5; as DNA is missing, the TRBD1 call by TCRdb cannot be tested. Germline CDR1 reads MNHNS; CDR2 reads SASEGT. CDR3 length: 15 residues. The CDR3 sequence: CASSEGQNPGRPQHF.

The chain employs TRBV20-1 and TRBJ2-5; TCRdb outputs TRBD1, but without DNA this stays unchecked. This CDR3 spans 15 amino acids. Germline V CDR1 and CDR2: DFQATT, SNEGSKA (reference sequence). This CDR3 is CSARHGGYPIETQYF.